One T cell receptor beta chain is described in this entry. This sample was included in a study of Tregs in tolerant kidney transplant recipients. Measured with immunoSEQ multiplex PCR; TCRdb has only the in-frame clones, and not every one. In the table there are about 87,000 clones, over 85% of which are singletons. The V gene lost 5 bases and the J gene lost 3 bases, with 18 bases spanning the gap. Per germline, CDR1 SEHNR and CDR2 FQNEAQ (reference sequence). This CDR3 spans 16 amino acids. V is TRBV7-9 and J is TRBJ2-3; D may be TRBD2 (7 bases). The sequence came from a human donor who received a combined kidney and bone marrow transplant. The specimen comprised CD4+ T cells from blood, sampled before the transplant. DNA of the CDR3: TGTGCCAGCAGCCCCCGGGGGGCTCTCTTAACAGATACGCAGTATTTT. Encoded protein: CASSPRGALLTDTQYF.